The source of this T cell receptor (beta chain) is a study of siplizumab effects on memory and regulatory T cells. Broader study findings: In unstimulated cells, naive T cells appeared more diverse than memory T cells and seemed major alloresponse contributors.

The V and J ends lost 1 base and 0 bases, in that order; junction bases with no gene match: 1. The CDR3 extends over 17 amino acids. The germline V gene has CDR1 SGHVS and CDR2 FNYEAQ. Assay: immunoSEQ multiplex PCR; the TCRdb copy retains only in-frame clones and omits some. The sample lists tens of thousands of clones; over 85% were seen once. A remark on this clone: Its antigen is undetermined.

The specimen sequenced was CD8+ T cells sorted from blood. This chain connects TRBV7-6 to TRBJ2-1; 12 bases map to TRBD2. The TCR originated in a human donor in good health. The CDR3 nucleotides read TGTGCCAGCAGCTTAGAGACTAGCGGGAGCTCCTACAATGAGCAGTTCTTC. The encoded protein is CASSLETSGSSYNEQFF.